The 25 T cell receptor beta chains below all came from one sample that was sequenced in a study of T cells in Graves' hyperthyroidism and ophthalmopathy. Amplified TCR beta CDR3 regions derived from RNA transcripts. HTBI primers were the set used in a first-round RT-PCR of the TCR CDR3. From the multiplex PCR reads, TCRdb called clonotypes with MiXCR, one entry per CDR3 protein. The sample holds 800,000 or so distinct CDR3 sequences, 35% to 40% seen once. The sample consisted of blood. Receptor source: a man aged 18 to 29 with Graves' hyperthyroidism.

This clonotype was seen at least ten times. V usage is TRBV9 and J usage is TRBJ1-5; D is perhaps TRBD1 (5 bases). The germline gives CDR1 SGDLS, CDR2 YYNGEE. This CDR3 region has 15 residues. The V gene lost 4 bases and the J gene lost 5 bases, with 16 bases spanning the gap. The CDR3, as DNA: TGTGCCAGCAGCCCTGACCCCCTGGGGGATCAGCCCCAGCATTTT. Translated, it gives CASSPDPLGDQPQHF.

In its sample, this clonotype was seen many times. V is TRBV29-1 and J is TRBJ2-7; D ambiguous. V was shortened by 8 bases and J by 5 bases, with 19 bases between the two germline ends. Per germline, CDR1 SQVTM and CDR2 ANQGSEA. The CDR3 has 13 amino acids. As DNA, the CDR3 is TGCAGCCCCCCGTGCCACCGTGGCGACGAGCAGTACTTC. Its translation is CSPPCHRGDEQYF.

The DNA of the CDR3 is TGTGCCAGCAGCTCCCTCCTGAACACCGGGGAGCTGTTTTTT. Protein: CASSSLLNTGELFF. The rearrangement links TRBV13 to TRBJ2-2, with no clear D. CDR1 PRHDT and CDR2 FYEKMQ come from the germline V gene (reference sequence). V was pared by 4 bases and J by 1 base, with 7 bases between. The CDR3 length is 14 residues.

In this sample, this clonotype turned up many times. This chain uses TRBV9 with TRBJ2-5; D remains unclear. Looked up from germline, CDR1 is SGDLS and CDR2 is YYNGEE. Between the trimmed V and J ends, which lost 0 bases and 7 bases, there was a span of 16 bases. This CDR3 comprises 15 residues. The CDR3 bases are TGTGCCAGCAGCGTAGGCATGACGGCCTCGGGGACCCAGTACTTC. Its translation is CASSVGMTASGTQYF.

There are many counts of this clonotype. The rearrangement uses TRBV20-1 and TRBJ2-7, with D possibly matching TRBD2 (5 bases). V lost 5 bases, J lost 6 bases, and 20 bases lay in between. The germline V gene has CDR1 DFQATT and CDR2 SNEGSKA (reference sequence). The CDR3 contains 14 residues. CDR3 region: CSAGHGVGDREQYF. The CDR3 region has the DNA TGCAGTGCTGGCCACGGGGTCGGTGATCGCGAGCAGTACTTC.

About this clonotype: A junction boundary mismatches the germline segment, possibly from a read error. The chain joins TRBV7-2 to TRBJ2-7; D is perhaps TRBD1 (6 bases). Germline values: CDR1 SGHTA, CDR2 FQGNSA. CDR3 length equals 17 residues. As DNA, the CDR3 is TGCGCCAGCAGCCAAGTCCGAGGGACAAGCCCGGCGTACGAGCAGTACTTC. This encodes CASSQVRGTSPAYEQYF.

This clonotype was found a few times. V gene TRBV12-3 or TRBV12-4 combines with J gene TRBJ1-3; TRBD1 aligns across 9 bases. The V segment lost 6 bases and the J segment 4 bases; nucleotides outside the gene matches: 7. This CDR3 region has 15 residues. The CDR3 sequence: CASRRTGGEGNTIYF. For the CDR3, the DNA is TGTGCCAGCAGGAGAACAGGGGGCGAGGGAAACACCATATATTTT.

On this clonotype itself: A much more abundant neighbour one base away suggests this may be a read error. The chain carries TRBV29-1 and TRBJ2-2; TRBD1 aligns across 11 bases. Germline CDR1 SQVTM, CDR2 ANQGSEA. This CDR3 spans 14 amino acids. In nucleotides, the CDR3 is TGCGGCGTAGAGGACAGGGGGCTAAGCGGGGAGCTGTTTTTT. Amino acid sequence: CGVEDRGLSGELFF.

This clonotype was seen only a few times. This chain links TRBV6-5 with TRBJ1-1; no clear D. The V end lost 5 bases, the J end lost 1 base, and 8 bases lay between the germline ends. Germline V gene data show CDR1 as MNHEY and CDR2 as SVGAGI. This CDR3 has 13 residues. The CDR3 protein is CASSHYTNTEAFF. In nucleotides, the CDR3 is TGTGCCAGCAGTCACTACACGAACACTGAAGCTTTCTTT.

This clonotype was counted between two and nine times. The rearrangement uses TRBV19 and TRBJ2-5; the D is unclear. This CDR3 is built from 15 residues. With 8 bases removed from V and 3 bases from J, the gap between germline ends came to 19 bases. Germline V CDR1 and CDR2: LNHDA, SQIVND (reference sequence). The CDR3 sequence is CASRRRANPEETQYF. Written as DNA, the CDR3 is TGTGCCAGTCGACGACGAGCGAATCCAGAAGAGACCCAGTACTTC.

This clonotype has only a few counts. The V and J genes are TRBV20-1 and TRBJ2-7; 8 nucleotides line up with TRBD2. Germline trimming cut 5 bases from V and 2 bases from J; bases unmatched to any gene: 5. The germline CDR1 and CDR2 sequences are DFQATT and SNEGSKA (reference sequence). The CDR3 has 13 residues. CDR3 nucleotide sequence: TGCAGTGCTGGAGCGGGAGAGACCTACGAGCAGTACTTC. Protein sequence: CSAGAGETYEQYF.

This clonotype has ten or more counts. This chain connects TRBV2 to TRBJ1-1, with D possibly being TRBD1 (5 bases). The germline V gene has CDR1 SNHLY and CDR2 FYNNEI. Trimming took off 6 bases at V and 3 bases at J, with 20 bases between the two ends. The CDR3 loop spans 16 amino acids. The CDR3 DNA sequence: TGTGCCAGCAGCTCCCCGGAACAGGTTCGCGACACTGAAGCTTTCTTT. Translation: CASSSPEQVRDTEAFF.

This clonotype showed up just a few times. The chain combines TRBV12-3 or TRBV12-4 with TRBJ2-7; D remains unclear. Trimming took off 3 bases at V and 5 bases at J, with 14 bases between the two ends. CDR3 length: 14 residues. The CDR3 region has the DNA TGTGCCAGCAGTTTGGACGGTGCATATGACGAGCAGTACTTC. Its translation is CASSLDGAYDEQYF.

This clonotype was detected a few times. The chain employs TRBV2 and TRBJ1-5, with TRBD1 matching over 7 bases. The CDR3 spans 15 residues. The germline V gene encodes CDR1 SNHLY and CDR2 FYNNEI. The V and J ends lost 8 bases and 2 bases, in that order; junction bases with no gene match: 9. CDR3 protein: CASCLTGVGNQPQHF. CDR3 DNA sequence: TGTGCCAGCTGCCTTACAGGGGTCGGCAATCAGCCCCAGCATTTT.

This clonotype was seen a handful of times. The rearrangement joins TRBV20-1 to TRBJ1-2; D might be TRBD1 (5 bases). This CDR3 is 12 amino acids long. V shed 5 bases and J shed 8 bases, with 15 bases lying between them. Germline assignment: CDR1 DFQATT and CDR2 SNEGSKA (reference sequence). CDR3: CSASSGDDGYTF. CDR3 sequence (DNA): TGCAGTGCTTCTTCGGGGGACGACGGCTACACCTTC.

This chain uses TRBV9 with TRBJ1-3; D uncertain. CDR3 size: 14 residues. Trimming shortened V by 6 bases and J by 0 bases, and 10 bases separated the two germline ends. Germline V CDR1 and CDR2: SGDLS, YYNGEE. This chain's CDR3 is CASKGSDSGNTIYF. CDR3 DNA sequence: TGTGCCAGCAAGGGCTCCGACTCTGGAAACACCATATATTTT.

This clonotype was counted only a few times. V and J are TRBV20-1 and TRBJ2-7; D not resolved. The CDR3 covers 12 residues. From germline, CDR1 is DFQATT and CDR2 SNEGSKA (reference sequence). Trimming left V 1 base short and J 2 bases short, with 6 bases between. The CDR3 is CSARGMTYEQYF. The CDR3 DNA reads as TGCAGTGCTAGAGGTATGACCTACGAGCAGTACTTC.

The J gene is TRBJ1-2, the V gene TRBV5-4; TRBD1 might be the D (6 bases). V was clipped by 4 bases and J by 4 bases, with 26 bases between them. The CDR3 extends over 18 amino acids. In germline, CDR1 is SGHNT, CDR2 YYREEE (reference sequence). CDR3 in amino acids: CASSQDLGGGGLGYGYTF. CDR3 nucleotide sequence: TGTGCCAGCAGCCAAGATCTCGGTGGAGGGGGATTGGGCTATGGCTACACCTTC.

This clonotype has a count of ten or more. The chain carries TRBV25-1 and TRBJ1-1; no clear D. Trimming took 10 bases from V and 1 from J, leaving 10 bases between them. The CDR3 sequence is 12 residues long. In germline, CDR1 is MGHDK, CDR2 SYGVNS. The CDR3 DNA is TGTGCCACCCGACCTACGAACACTGAAGCTTTCTTT. This gives the protein CATRPTNTEAFF.

This clonotype was counted ten times or more. This sequence joins TRBV29-1 and TRBJ2-7; a possible D gene is TRBD1 (5 bases). Germline CDR1 SQVTM, CDR2 ANQGSEA. The V gene lost 4 bases and the J gene lost 5 bases, with 9 bases spanning the gap. CDR3 length: 11 residues. This CDR3 is CSVASRDEQYF. The CDR3 bases are TGCAGCGTTGCGTCCAGGGACGAGCAGTACTTC.

The chain recombines TRBV7-9 with TRBJ2-7; D may be TRBD1 or TRBD2 (5 bases each). The germline CDR1 and CDR2 sequences are SEHNR and FQNEAQ (reference sequence). Trimming took off 5 bases at V and 3 bases at J, with 14 bases between the two ends. CDR3 length equals 14 residues. The CDR3 region has the DNA TGTGCCAGCAGCCCCAACCTTGGGGGCTACGAGCAGTACTTC. Amino acids: CASSPNLGGYEQYF.

Ten or more counts support this clonotype. The chain employs TRBV29-1 and TRBJ1-2, with unresolved D. This CDR3 has 11 residues. V was clipped by 3 bases and J by 8 bases, with 10 bases between them. The germline CDR1 and CDR2 sequences are SQVTM and ANQGSEA. The CDR3 DNA reads TGCAGCGTTGACAACGACTTGGGCTACACCTTC. As protein: CSVDNDLGYTF. The variable domain in full, with the rest retrieved from reference TRBV29-1 and TRBJ1-2, is SAVISQKPSRDICQRGTSLTIQCQVDSQVTMMFWYRQQPGQSLTLIATANQGSEATYESGFVIDKFPISRPNLTFSTLTVSNMSPEDSSIYLCSVDNDLGYTFGSGTRLTVV.

In its sample, this clonotype was seen a few times. The chain uses TRBV7-9 and TRBJ2-5; D unresolved. Germline CDR1 SEHNR, CDR2 FQNEAQ (reference sequence). Trimming shortened V by 1 base and J by 2 bases, and 17 bases separated the two germline ends. This CDR3 has 17 residues. In nucleotides, the CDR3 is TGTGCCAGCAGCTTAGGTACCTCCAGCGTGCTACAAGAGACCCAGTACTTC. This sequence encodes CASSLGTSSVLQETQYF.

This clonotype was seen once. V is TRBV10-2 and J is TRBJ1-5; TRBD1 might be the D (5 bases). The germline V and J ends were trimmed by 6 bases and 11 bases, with 20 bases remaining between them. CDR1 and CDR2 from the germline V gene are WSHSY and SAAADI. The CDR3 covers 14 residues. The CDR3 nucleotides are TGCGCCAGCAGGGGACTAGCGGGGGAAGAGACCCAGCATTTT. This encodes CASRGLAGEETQHF.

This clonotype was seen repeatedly, ten times or more. The chain carries TRBV24-1 and TRBJ2-2, with 9 bases that match TRBD1. V was clipped by 1 base and J by 7 bases; unmatched bases: 3. Germline V gene lookup returns CDR1 KGHDR and CDR2 SFDVKD. This CDR3 has 15 residues. CDR3 bases: TGTGCCACCAGTGATTTCCCGGGACAGGGCGGGGAGCTGTTTTTT. Residues: CATSDFPGQGGELFF.